This T cell receptor (beta chain) was obtained from a study of blood T cell repertoires in COVID-19. Study details: The United States, Italy and Spain supplied acute and convalescent COVID-19 samples.

Clones were sequenced by immunoSEQ multiplex PCR, and TCRdb holds only the in-frame ones, with some missing. The sample lists around 20,000 clones, 86% occurring once. V was trimmed by 4 bases and J by 0 bases, leaving 27 bases between them. Germline V gives CDR1 ENHRY, CDR2 SYGVKD. The CDR3 length is 20 residues. Specimen: peripheral blood. The clonotype was recovered from a man between 65 and 85 years old with acute or convalescent COVID-19. The chain joins TRBV10-3 to TRBJ2-5, with a tentative D call TRBD2 (6 bases). The CDR3 here is CAISGAGSSEGGLYQETQYF. As DNA, the CDR3 is TGTGCCATCAGTGGCGCGGGGAGTTCCGAGGGTGGGTTGTACCAAGAGACCCAGTACTTC.